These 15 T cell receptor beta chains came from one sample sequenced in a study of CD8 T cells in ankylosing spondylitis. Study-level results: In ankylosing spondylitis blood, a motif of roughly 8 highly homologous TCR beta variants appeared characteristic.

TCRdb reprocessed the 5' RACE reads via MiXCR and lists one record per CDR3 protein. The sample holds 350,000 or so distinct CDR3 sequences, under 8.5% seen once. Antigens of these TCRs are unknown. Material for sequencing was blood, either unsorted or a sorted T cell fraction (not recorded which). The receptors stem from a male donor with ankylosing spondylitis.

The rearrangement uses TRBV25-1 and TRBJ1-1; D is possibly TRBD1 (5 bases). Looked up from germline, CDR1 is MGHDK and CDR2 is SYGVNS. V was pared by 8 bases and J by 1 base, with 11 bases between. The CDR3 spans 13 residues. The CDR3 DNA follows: TGTGCCAGCGTGGGACCACAGAACACTGAAGCTTTCTTT. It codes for CASVGPQNTEAFF.

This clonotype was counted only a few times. CDR3 DNA sequence: TGCAGTGCCGAGGGACTAGCGGCGACCTACGAGCAGTACTTC. Translation: CSAEGLAATYEQYF. This sequence joins TRBV20-1 and TRBJ2-7; the match to TRBD2 covers 11 bases. The junction had 6 bases not matched to a gene; V was cut back by 6 bases and J by 2 bases. The CDR3 runs 14 residues. Germline CDR1 reads DFQATT; CDR2 reads SNEGSKA (reference sequence).

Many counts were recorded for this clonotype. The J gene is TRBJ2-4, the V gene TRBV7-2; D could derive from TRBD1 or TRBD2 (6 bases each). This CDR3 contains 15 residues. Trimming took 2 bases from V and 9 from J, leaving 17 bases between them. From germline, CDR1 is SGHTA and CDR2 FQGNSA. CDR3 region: CASSLTSPGGGIQYF. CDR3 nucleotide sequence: TGTGCCAGCAGCTTAACAAGCCCCGGAGGGGGCATTCAGTACTTC.

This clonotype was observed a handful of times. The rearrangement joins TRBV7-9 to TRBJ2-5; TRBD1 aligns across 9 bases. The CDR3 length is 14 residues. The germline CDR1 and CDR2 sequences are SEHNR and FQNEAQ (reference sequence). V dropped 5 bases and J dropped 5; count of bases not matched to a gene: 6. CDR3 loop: CASSTGQGRETQYF. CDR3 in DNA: TGTGCCAGCAGCACGGGACAGGGTCGCGAGACCCAGTACTTC.

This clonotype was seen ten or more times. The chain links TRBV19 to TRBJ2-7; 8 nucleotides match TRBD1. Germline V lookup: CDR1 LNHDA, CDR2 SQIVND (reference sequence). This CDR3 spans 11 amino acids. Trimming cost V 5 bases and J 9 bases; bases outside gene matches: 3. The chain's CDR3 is CASSDRGRQYF. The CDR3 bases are TGTGCCAGTAGTGACAGGGGTCGGCAGTACTTC.

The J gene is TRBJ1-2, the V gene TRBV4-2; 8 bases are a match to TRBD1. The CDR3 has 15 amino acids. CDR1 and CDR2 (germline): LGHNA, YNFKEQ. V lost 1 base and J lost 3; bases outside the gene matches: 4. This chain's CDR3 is CASSQGETGDYGYTF. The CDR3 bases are TGTGCCAGCAGCCAAGGAGAGACAGGGGACTATGGCTACACCTTC.

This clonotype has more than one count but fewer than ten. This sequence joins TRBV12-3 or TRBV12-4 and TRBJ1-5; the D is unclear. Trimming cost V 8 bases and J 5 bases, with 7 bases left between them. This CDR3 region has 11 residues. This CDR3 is CASGVYQPQHF. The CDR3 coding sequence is TGTGCCAGCGGGGTTTATCAGCCCCAGCATTTT.

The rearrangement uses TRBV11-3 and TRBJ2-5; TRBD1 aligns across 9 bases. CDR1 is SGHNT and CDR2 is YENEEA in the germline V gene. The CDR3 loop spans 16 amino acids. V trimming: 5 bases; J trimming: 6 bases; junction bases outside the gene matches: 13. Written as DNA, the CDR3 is TGTGCCAGCAGCCCACGCCTACAGGGGGCTGGGCAGACCCAGTACTTC. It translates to CASSPRLQGAGQTQYF.

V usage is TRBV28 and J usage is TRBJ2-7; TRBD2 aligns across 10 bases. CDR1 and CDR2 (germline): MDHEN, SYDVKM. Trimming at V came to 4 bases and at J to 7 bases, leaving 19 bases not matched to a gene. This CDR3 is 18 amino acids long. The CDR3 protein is CASSSAGKLAGVLGEQYF. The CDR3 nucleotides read TGTGCCAGCAGTTCGGCCGGGAAGCTAGCGGGAGTTTTAGGAGAGCAGTACTTC. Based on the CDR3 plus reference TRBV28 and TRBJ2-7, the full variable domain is DVKVTQSSRYLVKRTGEKVFLECVQDMDHENMFWYRQDPGLGLRLIYFSYDVKMKEKGDIPEGYSVSREKKERFSLILESASTNQTSMYLCASSSAGKLAGVLGEQYFGPGTRLTVT.

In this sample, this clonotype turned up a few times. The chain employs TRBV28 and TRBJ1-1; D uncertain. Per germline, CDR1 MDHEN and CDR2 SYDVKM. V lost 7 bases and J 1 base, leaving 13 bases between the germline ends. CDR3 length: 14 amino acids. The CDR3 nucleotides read TGTGCCAGCATCGCGTCGGGAGAGAACACTGAAGCTTTCTTT. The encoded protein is CASIASGENTEAFF.

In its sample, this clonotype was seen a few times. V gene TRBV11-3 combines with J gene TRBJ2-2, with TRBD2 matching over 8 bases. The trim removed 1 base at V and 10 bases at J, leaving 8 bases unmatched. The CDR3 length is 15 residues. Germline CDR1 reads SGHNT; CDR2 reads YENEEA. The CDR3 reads CASSLGGGRPPELFF. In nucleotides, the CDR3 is TGTGCCAGCAGCTTAGGAGGCGGGAGGCCGCCGGAGCTGTTTTTT. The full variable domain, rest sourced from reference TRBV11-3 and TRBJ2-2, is EAGVVQSPRYKIIEKKQPVAFWCNPISGHNTLYWYLQNLGQGPELLIRYENEEAVDDSQLPKDRFSAERLKGVDSTLKIQPAELGDSAVYLCASSLGGGRPPELFFGEGSRLTVL.

The CDR3 loop reads CASSIRGRPGELFF. The CDR3 nucleotides read TGTGCCAGTAGTATACGGGGTCGGCCCGGGGAGCTGTTTTTT. The chain couples TRBV19 to TRBJ2-2; TRBD2 is a possible D gene (5 bases). The germline V gene has CDR1 LNHDA and CDR2 SQIVND (reference sequence). V was shortened by 2 bases and J by 6 bases, with 10 bases between the two germline ends. The length of the CDR3 is 14 residues.

CDR3 in amino acids: CASSVGGRYNEQFF. The CDR3 nucleotides read TGTGCCAGCAGTGTTGGAGGAAGATACAATGAGCAGTTCTTC. The chain combines TRBV6-4 with TRBJ2-1; tentative D call: TRBD2 (5 bases). V was cut by 4 bases and J by 4 bases, with 11 bases left in between. Germline V gene lookup returns CDR1 MRHNA and CDR2 SNTAGT. The CDR3 has 14 amino acids.

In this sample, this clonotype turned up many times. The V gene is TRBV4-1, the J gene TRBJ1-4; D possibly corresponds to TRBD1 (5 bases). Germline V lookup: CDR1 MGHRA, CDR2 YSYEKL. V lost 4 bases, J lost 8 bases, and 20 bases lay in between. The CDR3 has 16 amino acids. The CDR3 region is CASSLDRKQEGEKLFF. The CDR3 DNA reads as TGCGCCAGCAGCCTCGATCGGAAACAGGAGGGAGAAAAACTGTTTTTT.

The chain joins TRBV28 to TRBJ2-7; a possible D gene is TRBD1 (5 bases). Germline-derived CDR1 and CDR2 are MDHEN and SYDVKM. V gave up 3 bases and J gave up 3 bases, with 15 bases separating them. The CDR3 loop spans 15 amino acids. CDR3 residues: CASSFLTRANYEQYF. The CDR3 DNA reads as TGTGCCAGCAGTTTCCTCACCAGGGCGAACTACGAGCAGTACTTC.